Below, 28 T cell receptor beta chains from the same sample are listed, as sequenced in a study of blood T cell repertoires in COVID-19. Clones were read by immunoSEQ multiplex PCR, and TCRdb kept only the in-frame ones, dropping some. The sample lists 30,000 to 40,000 clones, approximately 88% seen once, with about 14% in the top ten. The sequencing input was peripheral blood. The receptors stem from a man between 60 and 75 years old with active COVID-19.

The chain carries TRBV6-2 or TRBV6-3 and TRBJ2-1; 8 bases align to TRBD1. Germline V gene sequence: CDR1 MNHEY, CDR2 SVGEGT. V lost 5 bases to trimming and J lost 6 bases; unmatched junction nucleotides: 9. The CDR3 has 15 amino acids. CDR3 sequence: CASSDPGQAINEQFF. The CDR3 DNA reads as TGTGCCAGCAGTGACCCGGGACAGGCTATCAATGAGCAGTTCTTC.

CDR3 amino acids: CASRGTSGTDTQYF. CDR3 DNA: TGTGCCAGCAGAGGGACTAGCGGTACAGATACGCAGTATTTT. The chain employs TRBV27 and TRBJ2-3, with 11 positions matching TRBD2. Per the germline V gene, CDR1 is MNHEY and CDR2 is SMNVEV (reference sequence). V dropped 6 bases and J dropped 3; count of bases not matched to a gene: 2. CDR3 length equals 14 residues.

V and J are TRBV19 and TRBJ1-1, with TRBD1 matching 9 bases. Trimming removed 5 bases from V and 4 bases from J; junction bases left unmatched: 8. CDR1 is LNHDA and CDR2 is SQIVND in the germline V gene (reference sequence). CDR3 length: 15 residues. The CDR3 is CASSLQGAGGTEAFF. CDR3 nucleotides: TGTGCCAGTAGTTTACAGGGGGCGGGAGGCACTGAAGCTTTCTTT.

The chain employs TRBV28 and TRBJ2-1; D uncertain. Trimming took 1 base from V and 12 from J, leaving 10 bases between them. There are 12 residues in the CDR3. Germline-derived CDR1 and CDR2 are MDHEN and SYDVKM. CDR3 DNA sequence: TGTGCCAGCAGTTTATCCCGGTCTTGGCAGTTCTTC. It translates to CASSLSRSWQFF.

The chain has TRBV4-1 and TRBJ2-2; 8 nucleotides match TRBD2. The CDR3 has 19 residues. Per germline, CDR1 MGHRA and CDR2 YSYEKL. V trimming: 1 base; J trimming: 3 bases; junction bases outside the gene matches: 13. The CDR3 region has the DNA TGCGCCAGCAGCCAAGGACGATGGAGGCGGGAGGCGGACACCGGGGAGCTGTTTTTT. Its translation: CASSQGRWRREADTGELFF.

This clone has only one observation. The gene calls are TRBV5-3 and TRBJ2-3; D is perhaps TRBD2 (5 bases). TRBV5-3 is recorded as an ORF, its role being uncertain. The V end lost 4 bases, the J end lost 1 base, and 13 bases lay between the germline ends. CDR3 length: 15 residues. This CDR3 reads CARSPRTERTDTQYF. CDR3 bases: TGTGCCAGAAGCCCAAGGACTGAACGCACAGATACGCAGTATTTT.

This chain connects TRBV5-7 to TRBJ2-5; 11 bases align to TRBD2. TRBV5-7 falls under the ORF class, with uncertain function. V shed 0 bases and J 3 bases; nucleotides not matched to a gene: 10. The CDR3 runs 18 residues. The CDR3 is CASSLARIAGGSEETQYF. DNA of the CDR3: TGTGCCAGCAGCTTGGCCCGAATAGCGGGAGGGTCAGAAGAGACCCAGTACTTC.

V is TRBV11-3 and J is TRBJ2-3, with TRBD2 matching over 13 bases. The CDR3 sequence is 16 residues long. V lost 4 bases and J lost 2; bases outside the gene matches: 3. The germline gives CDR1 SGHNT, CDR2 YENEEA. The CDR3 DNA is TGTGCCAGCAGCTCCGGACTAGCGGGAGCCACAGATACGCAGTATTTT. This sequence encodes CASSSGLAGATDTQYF.

The genes are TRBV25-1 and TRBJ2-7; maybe TRBD1 (6 bases). Germline V lookup: CDR1 MGHDK, CDR2 SYGVNS. V was trimmed by 4 bases and J by 7 bases, leaving 11 bases between them. This CDR3 contains 12 residues. For the CDR3, the DNA is TGTGCCAGCAGTGGACAGGTTCATGAGCAGTACTTC. As protein: CASSGQVHEQYF.

This chain links TRBV7-6 with TRBJ2-4; 7 bases map to TRBD2. Trimming at V came to 5 bases and at J to 2 bases, leaving 21 bases not matched to a gene. Per the germline V gene, CDR1 is SGHVS and CDR2 is FNYEAQ. The CDR3 is 20 residues long. As DNA, the CDR3 is TGTGCCAGCAGCCCCCTAAAACGGGAGGCTCTGGGTCTATCCAAAAACATTCAGTACTTC. It yields the protein CASSPLKREALGLSKNIQYF.

This sequence joins TRBV18 and TRBJ2-7; 8 bases are shared with TRBD2. CDR1 and CDR2 (germline): KGHSH, LQKENI. With 3 bases clipped from V and 6 bases from J, the junction kept 13 bases outside the gene matches. This CDR3 has 16 amino acids. CDR3 coding DNA: TGTGCCAGCTCACCCACGGGAGGGGGACTAACTTCCGAGCAGTACTTC. Protein product: CASSPTGGGLTSEQYF.

V is TRBV5-1 and J is TRBJ1-6; maybe TRBD1 (5 bases). Germline V gene sequence: CDR1 SGHRS, CDR2 YFSETQ. V shed 3 bases and J shed 8 bases, with 12 bases lying between them. This CDR3 is 14 amino acids long. In DNA form, the CDR3 reads TGCGCCAGCAGCTCGGGCAGGGTGTATTCACCCCTCCACTTT. Translating it yields CASSSGRVYSPLHF.

V gene TRBV5-1 combines with J gene TRBJ2-5; 12 positions agree with TRBD2. The trim removed 5 bases at V and 2 bases at J, leaving 4 bases unmatched. The CDR3 runs to 15 residues. Germline V CDR1 and CDR2: SGHRS, YFSETQ. Here the CDR3 DNA reads TGCGCCAGCAGTTCCGGACTAGCGGGACAAGAGACCCAGTACTTC. Encoded protein: CASSSGLAGQETQYF.

The CDR3 DNA is TGTGCCAGCAGCCCCGCGGGCCAGGGGGCGTATGAGCAGTTCTTC. Amino acid sequence: CASSPAGQGAYEQFF. This sequence joins TRBV7-8 and TRBJ2-1; 8 bases fit TRBD1. Trimming cost V 5 bases and J 8 bases; bases outside gene matches: 11. The CDR3 totals 15 residues. The germline V gene encodes CDR1 SGHVS and CDR2 FQNEAQ.

The chain uses TRBV6-5 and TRBJ2-3, with D hard to call. V was trimmed by 6 bases and J by 4 bases, leaving 8 bases between them. The CDR3 contains 12 residues. The germline CDR1 and CDR2 sequences are MNHEY and SVGAGI. Here the CDR3 reads CASSPGSDTQYF. For the CDR3, the DNA is TGTGCCAGCAGCCCAGGTTCAGATACGCAGTATTTT.

This chain uses TRBV9 with TRBJ1-6; D remains unclear. This CDR3 is built from 14 residues. Per germline, CDR1 SGDLS and CDR2 YYNGEE. With 3 bases removed from V and 4 bases from J, the gap between germline ends came to 8 bases. CDR3 sequence reads: CASSATEYNSPLHF. As DNA, the CDR3 is TGTGCCAGCAGCGCAACAGAGTATAATTCACCCCTCCACTTT.

This sequence joins TRBV7-8 and TRBJ2-3, with D possibly being TRBD1 (7 bases). V lost 3 bases and J lost 5, with 15 bases in between. CDR1 and CDR2 from the germline V gene are SGHVS and FQNEAQ. The CDR3 totals 15 residues. CDR3 nucleotides: TGTGCCAGCAGCTTTTATGGCCAGGGGGGAGATACGCAGTATTTT. Its protein is CASSFYGQGGDTQYF.

V usage is TRBV5-1 and J usage is TRBJ2-2, with TRBD1 matching over 7 bases. Trimming took 5 bases from V and 5 from J; bases not matched to a gene: 9. The CDR3 has 15 residues. Germline CDR1 SGHRS, CDR2 YFSETQ. The CDR3 is CASRRETGRTGELFF. In nucleotides, the CDR3 is TGCGCCAGCAGAAGGGAGACAGGGAGAACCGGGGAGCTGTTTTTT.

The J gene is TRBJ1-2, the V gene TRBV28, with 7 bases identical to TRBD1. This CDR3 contains 14 residues. Germline V gene lookup returns CDR1 MDHEN and CDR2 SYDVKM. V shed 3 bases, J shed 7 bases, and the junction held 8 bases outside the gene matches. The CDR3 region has the DNA TGTGCCAGCAGTTTCGTGGAGGGGGCGGCTGGCTACACCTTC. Its protein is CASSFVEGAAGYTF.

The chain joins TRBV3-1 (or the pseudogene TRBV3-2) to TRBJ2-3; 9 bases line up with TRBD2. CDR3 size: 16 residues. Unmatched junction bases numbered 7, after V lost 0 bases and J lost 6 bases. Germline CDR1 and CDR2: LGHDT and YNNKEL (reference sequence). The CDR3 DNA follows: TGTGCCAGCAGCCAAGATCCGACTAGCGGAGCGGATACGCAGTATTTT. The encoded protein is CASSQDPTSGADTQYF.

The genes are TRBV12-5 and TRBJ2-5, with TRBD2 matching over 8 bases. V shed 4 bases and J 5 bases; nucleotides not matched to a gene: 9. Looked up from germline, CDR1 is LGHNT and CDR2 is FRNRAP. This CDR3 contains 15 residues. The CDR3 DNA follows: TGTGCTAGTGGTTCTGGAGCGGGAGCGGAGGAGACCCAGTACTTC. It codes for CASGSGAGAEETQYF. The whole variable domain, remainder taken from reference TRBV12-5 and TRBJ2-5, is DARVTQTPRHKVTEMGQEVTMRCQPILGHNTVFWYRQTMMQGLELLAYFRNRAPLDDSGMPKDRFSAEMPDATLATLKIQPSEPRDSAVYFCASGSGAGAEETQYFGPGTRLLVL.

The rearrangement joins TRBV5-6 to TRBJ2-2, with D unresolved. V was shortened by 0 bases and J by 4 bases, with 7 bases between the two germline ends. The CDR3 is 14 residues long. Germline V lookup: CDR1 SGHDT, CDR2 YYEEEE. This CDR3 reads CASSLGRSTGELFF. DNA of the CDR3: TGTGCCAGCAGCTTGGGTAGATCCACCGGGGAGCTGTTTTTT.

The genes are TRBV28 and TRBJ2-1, with D maybe TRBD2 (6 bases). V gave up 5 bases and J gave up 0 bases, with 23 bases separating them. The CDR3 sequence is 19 residues long. CDR1 and CDR2 from the germline V gene are MDHEN and SYDVKM. The CDR3 sequence is CASSTGVGGSSGSYNEQFF. CDR3 DNA: TGTGCCAGCAGTACCGGGGTCGGGGGATCATCAGGCTCCTACAATGAGCAGTTCTTC.

This chain links TRBV9 with TRBJ2-5; 10 nucleotides agree with TRBD2. The V and J ends lost 2 bases and 0 bases, in that order; junction bases with no gene match: 7. Germline CDR1 reads SGDLS; CDR2 reads YYNGEE. The CDR3 contains 17 residues. In DNA, the CDR3 is TGTGCCAGCAGCGTCGGGGAGCGGGGGGGGTACCAAGAGACCCAGTACTTC. It translates to CASSVGERGGYQETQYF. Full variable domain (missing parts from reference TRBV9 and TRBJ2-5): DSGVTQTPKHLITATGQRVTLRCSPRSGDLSVYWYQQSLDQGLQFLIQYYNGEERAKGNILERFSAQQFPDLHSELNLSSLELGDSALYFCASSVGERGGYQETQYFGPGTRLLVL.

This sequence joins TRBV5-1 and TRBJ1-3; D gene unclear. V was shortened by 1 base and J by 0 bases, with 14 bases between the two germline ends. Looked up from germline, CDR1 is SGHRS and CDR2 is YFSETQ. This CDR3 has 17 residues. The CDR3 here is CASSLNGLSYSGNTIYF. The CDR3 DNA is TGCGCCAGCAGCTTGAATGGGCTTTCCTACTCTGGAAACACCATATATTTT.

This clone showed up just once. The gene calls are TRBV14 and TRBJ2-2; D gene uncertain. The V gene lost 1 base and the J gene lost 5 bases, with 14 bases spanning the gap. The CDR3 runs 16 residues. Germline lookup yields CDR1 SGHDN and CDR2 FVKESK. CDR3 region: CASSQVTNPPTGELFF. The CDR3 DNA sequence: TGTGCCAGCAGCCAAGTTACAAATCCCCCTACCGGGGAGCTGTTTTTT.

DNA for the CDR3: TGTGCCAGCACCGTTTTGGCGGGTCCAACCGGGGAGCTGTTTTTT. Translating gives CASTVLAGPTGELFF. V and J are TRBV2 and TRBJ2-2; D perhaps matches TRBD2 (5 bases). Germline V gives CDR1 SNHLY, CDR2 FYNNEI. Trimming removed 7 bases at V and 5 bases at J, with 17 bases between. The CDR3 contains 15 residues.

This chain connects TRBV6-5 to TRBJ1-1; weak D call: TRBD1 (6 bases). CDR3 length: 15 amino acids. V was pared by 4 bases and J by 4 bases, with 16 bases between. Germline values: CDR1 MNHEY, CDR2 SVGAGI. The CDR3 loop is CASSWTGHRVTEAFF. In DNA form, the CDR3 reads TGTGCCAGCAGTTGGACGGGACACAGGGTCACTGAAGCTTTCTTT.